Listed below are T cell receptor beta chains from one sample, sequenced in a study of T-cell memory formation after mild COVID-19. TCRdb reprocessed the 5' RACE reads via MiXCR and lists one record per CDR3 protein. The table lists over 10,000 distinct CDR3 sequences, around 12% of them singletons. The sequenced sample consisted of PBMCs or a T cell subset sorted from them (not recorded which). Receptors originate from an adult woman who had mild COVID-19 (a few samples of this study predate the infection). Cell type and time point are not known. The CDR3 runs from the conserved cysteine through the conserved F or W. D genes are given only for firm matches. Size tells how often a clone was seen (once, few, many) or the class of an expanded clone, and some rows leave it out.

J: TRBJ2-5
D: TRBD2
V: TRBV5-5
size: many
DNA: TGTGCCAGCAGCCTAGGGACTAGCGGGGGAGAGACCCAGTACTTC
CDR3: CASSLGTSGGETQYF

J: TRBJ2-1
D: NA
V: TRBV9
size: few
DNA: TGTGCCAGCAGCGTAGTCGGTAGCGCCAACAATGAGCAGTTCTTC
CDR3: CASSVVGSANNEQFF

J: TRBJ2-7
D: TRBD2
V: TRBV5-5
size: many
DNA: TGTGCCAGCAGCTTGGGCCTAGCGGGAGGGTCCGTTTACGAGCAGTACTTC
CDR3: CASSLGLAGGSVYEQYF

J: TRBJ1-2
D: TRBD1
V: TRBV20-1
size: many
DNA: TGCAGTGCCACAGGGACAGACTTACTCGGGGGCTATGGCTACACCTTC
CDR3: CSATGTDLLGGYGYTF

J: TRBJ2-7
D: TRBD1
V: TRBV27
size: many
DNA: TGTGCCACAAGTCTCAGTGGGACAGGCCCCTACGAGCAGTACTTC
CDR3: CATSLSGTGPYEQYF

J: TRBJ2-1
D: NA
V: TRBV5-1
size: many
DNA: TGCGCCAGCGCAGGTGACGGGAGTATATACAATGAGCAGTTCTTC
CDR3: CASAGDGSIYNEQFF

J: TRBJ1-5
D: NA
V: TRBV12-3/TRBV12-4
size: many
DNA: TGTGCCAGCAGTTTATGGCCTCGGAGGGGGGGCACCAATCAGCCCCAGCATTTT
CDR3: CASSLWPRRGGTNQPQHF

J: TRBJ2-3
D: TRBD2
V: TRBV6-2/TRBV6-3
size: many
DNA: TGTGCCAGCAGTCCGGGACTAGCGGGAGCTCATACGCAGTATTTT
CDR3: CASSPGLAGAHTQYF

J: TRBJ1-5
D: TRBD1
V: TRBV2
size: NA
DNA: TGTGCCAGCAGTGGACAGGGTCTCAGCAATCAGCCCCAGCATTTT
CDR3: CASSGQGLSNQPQHF

J: TRBJ2-2
D: TRBD2
V: TRBV4-1
size: few
DNA: TGCGCCAGCAGCCCTATAGCGGGACTTAACACCGGGGAGCTGTTTTTT
CDR3: CASSPIAGLNTGELFF

J: TRBJ2-1
D: NA
V: TRBV3-1
size: many
DNA: TGTGCCAGCAGCCAAGGCGTTCCAGGGGTCAATGAGCAGTTCTTC
CDR3: CASSQGVPGVNEQFF

J: TRBJ2-7
D: TRBD1
V: TRBV3-1
size: many
DNA: TGTGCCAGCAGCCAAGGGACAGGGGAATTCTACGAGCAGTACTTC
CDR3: CASSQGTGEFYEQYF

J: TRBJ2-2
D: NA
V: TRBV29-1
size: many
DNA: TGCAGCGTTTACAGGGTGTTGGGGGAGAAGAACACCGGGGAGCTGTTTTTT
CDR3: CSVYRVLGEKNTGELFF

J: TRBJ1-4
D: TRBD1
V: TRBV4-1
size: many
DNA: TGCGCCAGCAGCCAAGAAGGCAGGGGGCATGAAAAACTGTTTTTT
CDR3: CASSQEGRGHEKLFF

J: TRBJ2-5
D: NA
V: TRBV7-2
size: many
DNA: TGTGCCAGCAGCTTAGCGTGGGGCAGGGCGCCTCTGGAGTTC
CDR3: CASSLAWGRAPLEF

J: TRBJ2-3
D: NA
V: TRBV9
size: many
DNA: TGTGCCAGCAGCGTAGGAGGGAGCGGCACAGATACGCAGTATTTT
CDR3: CASSVGGSGTDTQYF

J: TRBJ2-1
D: TRBD1
V: TRBV7-9
size: many
DNA: TGTGCCAGCAGCTTAGGGACAGGGGAAGACAATGAGCAGTTCTTC
CDR3: CASSLGTGEDNEQFF

J: TRBJ1-2
D: NA
V: TRBV5-1
size: few
DNA: TGCGCCAGCAGTCCGGGAGGGGACGACTATGGCTACACCTTC
CDR3: CASSPGGDDYGYTF

J: TRBJ2-7
D: TRBD2
V: TRBV30
size: many
DNA: TGTGCCTGGAGTGCGGGACTAGCGGGAGGCGAGCAGTACTTC
CDR3: CAWSAGLAGGEQYF

J: TRBJ2-3
D: TRBD2
V: TRBV5-1
size: many
DNA: TGCGCCAGCAGCCCAAGCACAGCGGGGGTTAAGGATACGCAGTATTTT
CDR3: CASSPSTAGVKDTQYF

J: TRBJ2-1
D: NA
V: TRBV5-6
size: many
DNA: TGTGCCAGCAGCTTGAGCCCGTCTAGTTACAATGAGCAGTTCTTC
CDR3: CASSLSPSSYNEQFF

J: TRBJ2-5
D: TRBD1
V: TRBV6-1
size: many
DNA: TGTGCCAGCAGGAGGCTTGGGACAGGACAAGAGACCCAGTACTTC
CDR3: CASRRLGTGQETQYF

J: TRBJ1-6
D: NA
V: TRBV4-1
size: many
DNA: TGCGCCAGCAGCCGCCTCGGGACTCAAATTTCACCCCTCCACTTT
CDR3: CASSRLGTQISPLHF

J: TRBJ2-1
D: NA
V: TRBV20-1
size: many
DNA: TGCAGTGCTCCTTCCCCCGGCCCGGAGCAGTTCTTC
CDR3: CSAPSPGPEQFF

J: TRBJ1-6
D: TRBD1
V: TRBV27
size: many
DNA: TGTGCCAGCACCCGCAGGGGGACACCTTCACCCCTCCACTTT
CDR3: CASTRRGTPSPLHF

J: TRBJ2-3
D: NA
V: TRBV6-2/TRBV6-3
size: NA
DNA: TGTGCCAGCAGTGGCGGAATCAGCACAGATACGCAGTATTTT
CDR3: CASSGGISTDTQYF

J: TRBJ1-1
D: NA
V: TRBV5-1
size: many
DNA: TGCGCCAGCAGGGGGCAATTATCGGCCCTCGGATCTGAAGCTTTCTTT
CDR3: CASRGQLSALGSEAFF

J: TRBJ2-3
D: TRBD1
V: TRBV2
size: many
DNA: TGTGCCAGCAGTGATGTGGGACAGGGTCGCACAGATACGCAGTATTTT
CDR3: CASSDVGQGRTDTQYF

J: TRBJ2-1
D: NA
V: TRBV11-2
size: many
DNA: TGTGCCAGCAGCCGACTGGGCGCAGTCGGGAGATACAATGAGCAGTTCTTC
CDR3: CASSRLGAVGRYNEQFF

J: TRBJ2-1
D: TRBD1
V: TRBV5-6
size: medium-sized
DNA: TGTGCCAGCAGCTGGGGACAGTTGACCTACAATGAGCAGTTCTTC
CDR3: CASSWGQLTYNEQFF

J: TRBJ1-3
D: NA
V: TRBV7-3
size: many
DNA: TGTGCCAGCAGCCTCGGGACATCTGGAAACACCATATATTTT
CDR3: CASSLGTSGNTIYF

J: TRBJ1-1
D: NA
V: TRBV9
size: many
DNA: TGTGCCAGCAGCGTAGAGGGCAGGACTGAAGCTTTCTTT
CDR3: CASSVEGRTEAFF

J: TRBJ1-1
D: NA
V: TRBV12-3/TRBV12-4
size: many
DNA: TGTGCCAGCAGTTTGGGTACCGGATGGATGGCTTTCTTT
CDR3: CASSLGTGWMAFF

J: TRBJ2-7
D: NA
V: TRBV29-1
size: many
DNA: TGCAGCGTCCGGGACTCTTCGAGCTCCTACGAGCAGTACTTC
CDR3: CSVRDSSSSYEQYF

J: TRBJ2-1
D: NA
V: TRBV27
size: many
DNA: TGTGCCAGCAGTTTATTCCCGACACAGGTCAATGAGCAGTTCTTC
CDR3: CASSLFPTQVNEQFF

J: TRBJ2-7
D: TRBD1
V: TRBV25-1
size: many
DNA: TGTGCCAGCAGTGATTCCGGGACAGCCTTACGGGAGCAGTACTTC
CDR3: CASSDSGTALREQYF

J: TRBJ1-1
D: NA
V: TRBV13
size: many
DNA: TGTGCCAGCATCCATCCCTCGGTGGGCACTGAAGCTTTCTTT
CDR3: CASIHPSVGTEAFF

J: TRBJ1-1
D: NA
V: TRBV9
size: many
DNA: TGTGCCAGCAGCGAGCGGACGAGAGACACTGAAGCTTTCTTT
CDR3: CASSERTRDTEAFF

J: TRBJ2-1
D: NA
V: TRBV27
size: many
DNA: TGTGCCACCATGAGACGGTCCTACAATGAGCAGTTCTTC
CDR3: CATMRRSYNEQFF

J: TRBJ1-1
D: NA
V: TRBV20-1
size: many
DNA: TGCAGTGCTAGGATGGGCAGCACCCGGTTCGCCACTGAAGCTTTCTTT
CDR3: CSARMGSTRFATEAFF

J: TRBJ2-3
D: TRBD2
V: TRBV9
size: many
DNA: TGTGCCAGCAGCGTACCTCTAGCGATGACTAGCGGCAGCACAGATACGCAGTATTTT
CDR3: CASSVPLAMTSGSTDTQYF

J: TRBJ1-1
D: NA
V: TRBV3-1
size: many
DNA: TGTGCCAGCAGCCAAGAGGCAGCGAACACTGAAGCTTTCTTT
CDR3: CASSQEAANTEAFF

J: TRBJ2-1
D: NA
V: TRBV3-1
size: many
DNA: TGTGCCAGCAGCCAAGAGATGTGGTGGGGGGCGATCAATGAGCAGTTCTTC
CDR3: CASSQEMWWGAINEQFF

J: TRBJ1-6
D: TRBD1
V: TRBV4-3
size: many
DNA: TGCGCCAGCAGCCCGCAGGGGGGTAATAATTCACCCCTCCACTTT
CDR3: CASSPQGGNNSPLHF

J: TRBJ2-1
D: NA
V: TRBV7-9
size: many
DNA: TGTGCCAGCCCAGCGCCAAACTACAATGAGCAGTTCTTC
CDR3: CASPAPNYNEQFF

J: TRBJ2-7
D: NA
V: TRBV18
size: many
DNA: TGTGCCAGCTCATCCTCGGGGGAGGCCTACGAGCAGTACTTC
CDR3: CASSSSGEAYEQYF

J: TRBJ2-7
D: TRBD2
V: TRBV20-1
size: many
DNA: TGCAGTGCTAGGGGCCAGGGCGGGAGAGATCTCTACGAGCAGTACTTC
CDR3: CSARGQGGRDLYEQYF

J: TRBJ2-7
D: NA
V: TRBV3-1
size: many
DNA: TGTGCCAGCAGCCCCTTTACAGGCCCACCATCCTACGAGCAGTACTTC
CDR3: CASSPFTGPPSYEQYF

J: TRBJ2-5
D: TRBD2
V: TRBV29-1
size: many
DNA: TGCAGCGTTGATGGTGGGTTAGCGGGAGGGGAGCGGACCCAGTACTTC
CDR3: CSVDGGLAGGERTQYF

J: TRBJ1-1
D: TRBD1
V: TRBV4-1
size: many
DNA: TGCGCCAGCAGCCAGAATGCCGGGACAGGGCGCGGAGCTTTCTTT
CDR3: CASSQNAGTGRGAFF

J: TRBJ1-1
D: TRBD1
V: TRBV5-1
size: many
DNA: TGCGCCAGCAGCCTAGGACAGGGAGGAACTGAAGCTTTCTTT
CDR3: CASSLGQGGTEAFF

J: TRBJ2-3
D: NA
V: TRBV7-2
size: NA
DNA: TGTGCCAGCAGCTTGTCCAGCACAGATACGCAGTATTTT
CDR3: CASSLSSTDTQYF

J: TRBJ2-3
D: NA
V: TRBV7-2
size: NA
DNA: TGTGCCAGCAGCTTATTTCGGAGCACAGATACGCAGTATTTT
CDR3: CASSLFRSTDTQYF

J: TRBJ1-1
D: NA
V: TRBV19
size: NA
DNA: TGTGCCAGTAGTTTCAGGAACACTGAAGCTTTCTTT
CDR3: CASSFRNTEAFF

J: TRBJ2-2
D: NA
V: TRBV5-1
size: many
DNA: TGCGCCAGCAGCTTGGTTCAGGCGGCCGGGGAGCTGTTTTTT
CDR3: CASSLVQAAGELFF

J: TRBJ2-3
D: NA
V: TRBV5-6
size: NA
DNA: TGTGCCAGCAGCTTGGCAGGGATTAGCACAGATACGCAGTATTTT
CDR3: CASSLAGISTDTQYF

J: TRBJ2-1
D: NA
V: TRBV11-2
size: many
DNA: TGTGCCAGCAGCTTATTAACTAGCTTGGATGAGCAGTTCTTC
CDR3: CASSLLTSLDEQFF